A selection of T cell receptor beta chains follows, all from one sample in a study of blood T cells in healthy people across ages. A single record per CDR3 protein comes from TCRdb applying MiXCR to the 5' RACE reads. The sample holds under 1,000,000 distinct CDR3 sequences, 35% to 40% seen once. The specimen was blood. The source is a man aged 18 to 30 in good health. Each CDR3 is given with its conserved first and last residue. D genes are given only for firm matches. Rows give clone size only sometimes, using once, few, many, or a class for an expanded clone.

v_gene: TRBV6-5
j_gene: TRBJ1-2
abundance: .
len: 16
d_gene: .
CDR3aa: CASSYVSEEATDGYTF
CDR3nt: TGTGCCAGCAGTTACGTTTCTGAGGAGGCAACAGATGGCTACACCTTC

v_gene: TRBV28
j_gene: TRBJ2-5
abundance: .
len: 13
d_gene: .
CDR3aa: CASNWPNQDSQYF
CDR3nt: TGTGCCAGCAATTGGCCCAACCAAGACTCCCAGTACTTC

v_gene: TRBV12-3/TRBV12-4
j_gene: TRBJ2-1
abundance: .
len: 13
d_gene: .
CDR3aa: CASSYSGSGEQFF
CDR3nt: TGTGCCAGCAGTTATTCGGGTTCTGGTGAGCAGTTCTTC

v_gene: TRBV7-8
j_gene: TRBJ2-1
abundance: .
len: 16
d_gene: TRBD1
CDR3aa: CASSKASGQGYNEQFF
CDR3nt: TGTGCCAGCAGCAAAGCCTCGGGACAGGGGTACAATGAGCAGTTCTTC

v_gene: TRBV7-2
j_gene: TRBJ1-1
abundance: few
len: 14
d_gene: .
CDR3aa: CASSSTFVNTEAFF
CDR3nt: TGTGCCAGCAGCTCCACTTTCGTGAACACTGAAGCTTTCTTT

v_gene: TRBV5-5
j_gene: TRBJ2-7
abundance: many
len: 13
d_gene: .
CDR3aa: CASSLVIRDEQYF
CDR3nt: TGTGCCAGCAGCTTGGTGATCCGGGATGAGCAGTACTTC

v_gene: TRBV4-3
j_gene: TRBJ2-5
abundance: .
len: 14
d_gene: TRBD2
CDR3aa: CASRPGLALDEQYF
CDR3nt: TGCGCCAGCAGGCCGGGACTAGCGTTGGATGAGCAGTACTTC

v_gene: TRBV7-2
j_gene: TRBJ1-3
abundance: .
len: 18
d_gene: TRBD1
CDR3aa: CASSLGPTGGAGGNTIYF
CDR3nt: TGTGCCAGCAGCCTAGGACCTACAGGGGGCGCGGGTGGAAACACCATATATTTT

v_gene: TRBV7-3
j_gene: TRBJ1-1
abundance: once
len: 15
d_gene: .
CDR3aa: CASSLGGTDMKGAFF
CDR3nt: TGTGCCAGCAGCTTGGGGGGGACGGATATGAAAGGAGCTTTCTTT

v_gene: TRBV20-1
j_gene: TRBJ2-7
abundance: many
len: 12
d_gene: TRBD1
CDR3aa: CSASRQGYEQYF
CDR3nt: TGCAGTGCTAGTCGACAGGGCTACGAGCAGTACTTC

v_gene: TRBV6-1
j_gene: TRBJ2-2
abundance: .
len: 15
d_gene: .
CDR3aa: CASSESSGATGELFF
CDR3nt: TGTGCCAGCAGTGAAAGTAGCGGCGCAACCGGGGAGCTGTTTTTT

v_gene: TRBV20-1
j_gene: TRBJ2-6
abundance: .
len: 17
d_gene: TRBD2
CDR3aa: CSARGAGLGSGANVLTF
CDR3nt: TGCAGTGCTAGAGGCGCAGGACTAGGGTCTGGGGCCAACGTCCTGACTTTC

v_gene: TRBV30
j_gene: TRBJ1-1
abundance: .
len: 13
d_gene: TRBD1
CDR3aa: CAWSAGQGPEAFF
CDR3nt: TGTGCCTGGAGCGCCGGACAGGGACCTGAAGCTTTCTTT

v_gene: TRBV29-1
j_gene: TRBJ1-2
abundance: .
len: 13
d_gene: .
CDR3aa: CSVFPAGNYGYTF
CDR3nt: TGCAGCGTTTTCCCGGCAGGCAACTATGGCTACACCTTC

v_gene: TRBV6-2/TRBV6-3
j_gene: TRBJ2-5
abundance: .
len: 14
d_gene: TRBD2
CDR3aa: CASQRTSGEETQYF
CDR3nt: TGTGCCAGCCAGAGGACTAGCGGGGAAGAGACCCAGTACTTC

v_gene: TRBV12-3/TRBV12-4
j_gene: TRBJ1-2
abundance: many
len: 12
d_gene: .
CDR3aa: CASSTGGYGYTF
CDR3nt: TGTGCCAGCAGCACCGGGGGCTATGGCTACACCTTC

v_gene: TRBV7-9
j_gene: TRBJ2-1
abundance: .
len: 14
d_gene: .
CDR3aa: CASSLEGRAGEQFF
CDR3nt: TGTGCCAGCAGCTTAGAGGGCAGGGCGGGTGAGCAGTTCTTC

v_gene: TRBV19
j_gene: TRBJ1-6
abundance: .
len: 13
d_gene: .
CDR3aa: CASSRQESGALHF
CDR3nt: TGTGCCAGTAGTAGACAGGAGTCTGGGGCCCTCCACTTT

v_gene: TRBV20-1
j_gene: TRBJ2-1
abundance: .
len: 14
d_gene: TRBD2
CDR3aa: CSARDPLAGETQFF
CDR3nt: TGCAGTGCTAGAGATCCTCTCGCGGGGGAGACCCAGTTCTTC

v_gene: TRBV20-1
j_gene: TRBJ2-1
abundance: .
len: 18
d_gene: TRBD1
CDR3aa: CSARPTGGKSFAYNEQFF
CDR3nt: TGCAGTGCTAGACCGACAGGGGGCAAAAGTTTCGCCTACAATGAGCAGTTCTTC

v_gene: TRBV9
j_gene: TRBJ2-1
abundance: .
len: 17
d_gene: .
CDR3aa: CASSERVGGGPYNEQFF
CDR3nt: TGTGCCAGCAGCGAACGGGTGGGCGGGGGCCCCTACAATGAGCAGTTCTTC

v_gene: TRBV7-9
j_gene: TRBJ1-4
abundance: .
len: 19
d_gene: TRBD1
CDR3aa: CASSPGTGNFSSRNEKLFF
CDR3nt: TGTGCCAGCAGCCCCGGGACAGGGAATTTTTCTTCCCGTAATGAAAAACTGTTTTTT

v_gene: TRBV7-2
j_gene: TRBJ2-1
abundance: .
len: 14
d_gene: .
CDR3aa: CASSLSGQAGEQFF
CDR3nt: TGTGCCAGCAGCTTATCCGGCCAGGCGGGTGAGCAGTTCTTC

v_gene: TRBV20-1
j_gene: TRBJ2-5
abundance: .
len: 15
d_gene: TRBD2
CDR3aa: CSARGRLAGEETQYF
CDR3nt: TGCAGTGCTAGAGGTAGGCTAGCGGGGGAGGAGACCCAGTACTTC

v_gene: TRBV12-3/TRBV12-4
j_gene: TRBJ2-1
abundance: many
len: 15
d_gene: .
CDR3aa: CASSQDGNSYNEQFF
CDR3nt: TGTGCCAGCAGTCAGGACGGAAACTCCTACAATGAGCAGTTCTTC

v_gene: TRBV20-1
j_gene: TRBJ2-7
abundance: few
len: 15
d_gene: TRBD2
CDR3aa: CSARDPGRGGNEQYF
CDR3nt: TGCAGTGCTAGAGATCCAGGGCGGGGGGGCAATGAGCAGTACTTC

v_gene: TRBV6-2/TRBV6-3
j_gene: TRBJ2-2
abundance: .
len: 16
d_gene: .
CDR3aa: CASSYSIRAPTGELFF
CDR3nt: TGTGCCAGCAGTTACTCGATCAGGGCTCCCACCGGGGAGCTGTTTTTT

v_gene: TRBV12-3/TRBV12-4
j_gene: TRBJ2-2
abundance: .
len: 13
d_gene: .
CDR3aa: CASSRTGIGELFF
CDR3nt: TGTGCCAGCAGTAGAACAGGGATCGGGGAGCTGTTTTTT

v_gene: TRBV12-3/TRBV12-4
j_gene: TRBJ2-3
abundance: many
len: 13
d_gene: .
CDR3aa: CASSFSGLDTQYF
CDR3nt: TGTGCCAGCAGTTTTTCAGGGTTGGATACGCAGTATTTT

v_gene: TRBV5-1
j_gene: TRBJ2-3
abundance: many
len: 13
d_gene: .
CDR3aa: CASSFGTLDTQYF
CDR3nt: TGCGCCAGCAGCTTTGGGACTTTAGATACGCAGTATTTT

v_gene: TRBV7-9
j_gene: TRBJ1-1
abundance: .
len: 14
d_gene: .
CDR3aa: CASSLGAVNTEAFF
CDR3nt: TGTGCCAGCAGCTTAGGGGCAGTGAACACTGAAGCTTTCTTT

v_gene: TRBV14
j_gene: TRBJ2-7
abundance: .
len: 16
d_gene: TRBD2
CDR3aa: CASSHLAGGAYNEQYF
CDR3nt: TGTGCCAGCAGCCATCTAGCGGGGGGCGCCTACAATGAGCAGTACTTC

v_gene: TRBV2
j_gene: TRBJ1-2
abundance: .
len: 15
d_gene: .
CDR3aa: CASSMKQATNYGYTF
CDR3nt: TGTGCCAGCAGTATGAAACAGGCGACTAACTATGGCTACACCTTC

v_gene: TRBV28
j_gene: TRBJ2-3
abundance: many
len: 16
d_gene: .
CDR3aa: CASSSLIGGETDTQYF
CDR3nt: TGTGCCAGCAGTTCCTTAATCGGGGGAGAGACAGATACGCAGTATTTT

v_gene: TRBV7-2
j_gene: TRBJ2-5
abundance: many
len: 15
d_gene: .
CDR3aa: CASSSPGHLQETQYF
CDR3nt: TGTGCCAGCAGCTCGCCGGGACACCTCCAAGAGACCCAGTACTTC

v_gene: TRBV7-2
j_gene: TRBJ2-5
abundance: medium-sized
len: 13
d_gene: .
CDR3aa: CASTETGYNEQYF
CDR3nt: TGTGCCAGCACCGAAACTGGTTACAATGAGCAGTACTTC

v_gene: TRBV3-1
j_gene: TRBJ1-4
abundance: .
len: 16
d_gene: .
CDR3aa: CASSLRQPATNEKLFF
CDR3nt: TGTGCCAGCAGCCTCAGGCAGCCAGCAACTAATGAAAAACTGTTTTTT

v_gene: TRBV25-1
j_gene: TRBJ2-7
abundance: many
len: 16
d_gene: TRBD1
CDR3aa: CASSEWVGQGKNEQYF
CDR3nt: TGTGCCAGCAGTGAATGGGTAGGACAGGGTAAAAACGAGCAGTACTTC

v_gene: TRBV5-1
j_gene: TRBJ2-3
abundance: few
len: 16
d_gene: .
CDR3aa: CASSLVQGGSTDTQYF
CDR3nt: TGCGCCAGCAGCTTGGTGCAGGGGGGGAGCACAGATACGCAGTATTTT

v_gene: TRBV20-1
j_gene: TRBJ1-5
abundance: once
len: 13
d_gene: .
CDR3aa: CSAATSSNQPQHF
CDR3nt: TGCAGTGCCGCGACATCTAGCAATCAGCCCCAGCATTTT

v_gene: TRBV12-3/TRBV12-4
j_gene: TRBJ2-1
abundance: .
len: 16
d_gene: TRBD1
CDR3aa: CASSPPRDRGGNEQFF
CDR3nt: TGTGCCAGCAGTCCCCCCCGGGACAGGGGAGGGAATGAGCAGTTCTTC

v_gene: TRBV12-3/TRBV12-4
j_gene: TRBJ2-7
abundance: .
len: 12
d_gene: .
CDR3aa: CASSLSGCEQYF
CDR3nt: TGTGCCAGCAGTTTATCTGGGTGCGAGCAGTACTTC

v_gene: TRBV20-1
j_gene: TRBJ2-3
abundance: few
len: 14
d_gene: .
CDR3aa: CSAPFASPTDTQYF
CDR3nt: TGCAGTGCCCCCTTTGCAAGCCCGACAGATACGCAGTATTTT